This T cell receptor beta chain stems from a study of low-dose radiotherapy and immunotherapy resistance in tumors. As for time point: before trial treatment. Many counts were recorded for this clonotype. A roughly 21-cycle PCR with a constant-region primer and V-primer adapter amplified TCRs. TCRdb called the reads again in MiXCR, with one record for every CDR3 protein. The sample includes under 60,000 distinct CDR3 sequences, roughly 12% of them seen just once. Germline V lookup: CDR1 SNHLY, CDR2 FYNNEI. The CDR3 is 15 residues long. Trimming stripped 0 bases from V and 8 bases from J, with 16 bases between.

The sequencing used PBMCs, collected before treatment. The TCR sequence derives from a female donor with ovarian cancer. The chain recombines TRBV2 with TRBJ1-2, with D uncertain. CDR3 amino acids: CASSEAIYRKGGYTF. For the CDR3, the DNA is TGTGCCAGCAGTGAAGCTATATATAGAAAGGGAGGCTACACCTTC.